The 24 T cell receptor beta chains given below trace back to one sample, sequenced in a study of blood T cells in healthy people across ages. For the second PCR, which ran for roughly 6 to 12 cycles, a sample-barcoded 5' primer and a J-beta primer mix were used. A single record per CDR3 protein comes from TCRdb applying MiXCR to the 5' RACE reads. The table shows hundreds of thousands of distinct CDR3 sequences, with 35% to 60% occurring only once. Sequencing was performed on blood. The source is a man at least 80 years old in good health.

The table lists this clonotype with a few counts. V and J are TRBV12-3 or TRBV12-4 and TRBJ2-1; 12 bases map to TRBD2. V shed 3 bases, J shed 4 bases, and the junction held 4 bases outside the gene matches. The CDR3 totals 16 residues. CDR3 loop: CASSFQLAGGYNEQFF. CDR3 nucleotides: TGTGCCAGCAGTTTCCAACTAGCGGGAGGATACAATGAGCAGTTCTTC.

The chain employs TRBV15 and TRBJ2-5; D is tentatively TRBD1 or TRBD2 (5 bases each). CDR3 length equals 15 residues. Germline CDR1 is LNHNV and CDR2 is YYDKDF (reference sequence). The V and J ends lost 0 bases and 5 bases respectively, with 13 bases between them. In nucleotides, the CDR3 is TGTGCCACCAGCAGAGATGTCGGGGCTATGGAGACCCAGTACTTC. Its translation: CATSRDVGAMETQYF.

V gene TRBV20-1 combines with J gene TRBJ2-7; no clear D. The J call may be incorrect, as the DNA end agrees better with TRBJ2-5. The CDR3 sequence is 12 residues long. Per the germline V gene, CDR1 is DFQATT and CDR2 is SNEGSKA (reference sequence). CDR3 loop: CSARDSYGTQYF. DNA for the CDR3: TGCAGTGCTAGAGATTCTTACGGGACCCAGTACTTC.

This clonotype turned up a few times. V usage is TRBV7-2 and J usage is TRBJ2-1, with D maybe TRBD1 (6 bases). The V end lost 7 bases, the J end lost 4 bases, and 14 bases lay between the germline ends. Germline-derived CDR1 and CDR2 are SGHTA and FQGNSA. The CDR3 runs to 14 residues. The CDR3 nucleotides read TGTGCCAGCATCCCCCTCGACAGGTACAATGAGCAGTTCTTC. It encodes CASIPLDRYNEQFF.

The table lists this clonotype with a few counts. V usage is TRBV30 and J usage is TRBJ2-7, with D possibly called TRBD1 or TRBD2 (5 bases each). V lost 1 base, J lost 6 bases, and 10 bases lay in between. Germline V gives CDR1 GTSNPN, CDR2 SVGIG (reference sequence). The CDR3 runs 12 residues. The CDR3 DNA sequence: TGTGCCTGGAGTGATGAGGGGACCGAGCAGTACTTC. Translating gives CAWSDEGTEQYF.

This clonotype occurred a few times. This chain joins TRBV3-1 and TRBJ2-7, with D uncertain. Trimming left V 4 bases short and J 6 bases short, with 10 bases between. CDR1 is LGHDT and CDR2 is YNNKEL in the germline V gene (reference sequence). This CDR3 spans 12 amino acids. CDR3 in amino acids: CASSLLNGEQYF. In nucleotides, the CDR3 is TGTGCCAGCAGCCTACTGAACGGCGAGCAGTACTTC.

This clonotype was seen a handful of times. The J gene is TRBJ2-1, the V gene TRBV7-6, with D perhaps TRBD1 (5 bases). Germline CDR1 is SGHVS and CDR2 is FNYEAQ. The CDR3 runs 17 residues. V was shortened by 1 base and J by 5 bases, with 18 bases between the two germline ends. The CDR3 region is CASSLDPQGILNNEQFF. In DNA, the CDR3 is TGTGCCAGCAGCTTAGACCCTCAGGGAATACTTAACAATGAGCAGTTCTTC.

The CDR3 DNA follows: TGTGCCTGGAGTGTACGGGGGAGGGCCCGAGGAGATACGCAGTATTTT. Its translation is CAWSVRGRARGDTQYF. The chain uses TRBV30 and TRBJ2-3, with 7 positions matching TRBD2. CDR3 length: 16 residues. Per the germline V gene, CDR1 is GTSNPN and CDR2 is SVGIG (reference sequence). The trim removed 0 bases at V and 5 bases at J, leaving 11 bases unmatched.

The J gene is TRBJ1-5, the V gene TRBV20-1; tentatively, D is TRBD1 (5 bases). CDR3 size: 16 residues. Germline V lookup: CDR1 DFQATT, CDR2 SNEGSKA (reference sequence). V was cut by 4 bases and J by 11 bases, with 27 bases left in between. This CDR3 reads CSATRPVGANIVTQHF. CDR3 DNA: TGCAGTGCTACTCGTCCCGTCGGGGCTAACATTGTGACCCAGCATTTT.

The rearrangement uses TRBV5-6 and TRBJ2-3; D may be TRBD2 (7 bases). This CDR3 is built from 16 residues. Germline V gives CDR1 SGHDT, CDR2 YYEEEE. The germline V and J ends were trimmed by 7 bases and 0 bases, with 18 bases remaining between them. The CDR3 spells CASRGAEGGSTDTQYF. In nucleotides, the CDR3 is TGTGCCAGCCGGGGGGCGGAAGGAGGGAGCACAGATACGCAGTATTTT. Supplemented by reference TRBV5-6 and TRBJ2-3, the full variable domain reads DAGVTQSPTHLIKTRGQQVTLRCSPKSGHDTVSWYQQALGQGPQFIFQYYEEEERQRGNFPDRFSGHQFPNYSSELNVNALLLGDSALYLCASRGAEGGSTDTQYFGPGTRLTVL.

This clonotype has only a few counts. V and J are TRBV28 and TRBJ1-4, with D possibly being TRBD1 (5 bases). CDR3 size: 17 residues. Trimming took off 2 bases at V and 0 bases at J, with 13 bases between the two ends. The germline gives CDR1 MDHEN, CDR2 SYDVKM. CDR3 nucleotide sequence: TGTGCCAGCAGTTTAAACGTACCGGGGGCAACTAATGAAAAACTGTTTTTT. It yields the protein CASSLNVPGATNEKLFF.

This clonotype has a handful of counts. The chain employs TRBV11-1 and TRBJ2-5, with a weak D call TRBD1 (5 bases). This CDR3 has 13 amino acids. The germline V and J ends were trimmed by 5 bases and 0 bases, with 7 bases remaining between them. Germline CDR1 SGHAT, CDR2 FQDESV (reference sequence). The CDR3 reads CASSGRDQETQYF. CDR3 bases: TGTGCCAGCAGCGGCAGGGACCAAGAGACCCAGTACTTC.

Turning to this clonotype: No DNA is shown, since the ends of the CDR3 on it are uncertain; the CDR3 is the one TCRdb lists. This chain joins TRBV9 and TRBJ2-1; TRBD2 was called by the table and not checked on the DNA. Germline CDR1 SGDLS, CDR2 YYNGEE. The CDR3 is 21 amino acids in total, end residues counted. The CDR3 region is CASSVGKGIVLAGEAYNERFF.

This chain connects TRBV6-5 to TRBJ2-6; no firm D call. The CDR3 sequence is 16 residues long. The V end lost 4 bases, the J end lost 4 bases, and 14 bases lay between the germline ends. CDR1 is MNHEY and CDR2 is SVGAGI in the germline V gene. CDR3 DNA sequence: TGTGCCAGCAGTTCTGACACTGGTGCCGGGGCCAACGTCCTGACTTTC. As protein: CASSSDTGAGANVLTF.

This sequence joins TRBV5-1 and TRBJ2-7; tentative D call: TRBD2 (6 bases). The germline V gene has CDR1 SGHRS and CDR2 YFSETQ. CDR3 size: 15 residues. V gave up 0 bases and J gave up 2 bases, with 12 bases separating them. The CDR3 here is CASSLATGEAYEQYF. The CDR3 bases are TGCGCCAGCAGCTTGGCAACGGGAGAAGCCTACGAGCAGTACTTC.

The chain uses TRBV3-1 and TRBJ2-1; 8 bases align to TRBD2. This CDR3 contains 16 residues. Trimming at V came to 1 base and at J to 3 bases, leaving 5 bases not matched to a gene. Per germline, CDR1 LGHDT and CDR2 YNNKEL (reference sequence). The CDR3 bases are TGTGCCAGCAGCCAAGTGGCGGGGGGCTACTACAATGAGCAGTTCTTC. It is translated as CASSQVAGGYYNEQFF.

The sample holds a few counts of this clonotype. The J gene is TRBJ2-5, the V gene TRBV6-6; D is uncertain. The CDR3 is 12 residues long. The V gene lost 2 bases and the J gene lost 13 bases, with 14 bases spanning the gap. Germline CDR1 and CDR2: MNHNY and SVGAGI (reference sequence). This chain's CDR3 is CASSYTDTDRYF. CDR3 bases: TGTGCCAGCAGTTACACTGACACCGATCGGTACTTC.

The V gene is TRBV11-2, the J gene TRBJ1-3; unclear D gene. V was pared by 5 bases and J by 6 bases, with 5 bases between. The CDR3 has 11 amino acids. Germline CDR1 SGHAT, CDR2 FQNNGV. As DNA, the CDR3 is TGTGCCAGCAGCCCGGAAAACACCATATATTTT. Encoded protein: CASSPENTIYF.

About this clonotype itself: It may be a read error: a sequence one base away is much more abundant. V is TRBV15 and J is TRBJ2-7; either TRBD1 or TRBD2 may supply D (5 bases each). TRBJ2-5 matches the DNA end more closely, so the J call is doubtful. The V gene's germline CDR1 is LNHNV and CDR2 YYDKDF (reference sequence). This CDR3 comprises 16 residues. CDR3 sequence reads: CATSSGGAGFKETQYF. Written as DNA, the CDR3 is TGTGCCACCAGCAGTGGGGGAGCAGGATTTAAAGAGACCCAGTACTTC.

The rearrangement uses TRBV12-3 or TRBV12-4 and TRBJ2-3, with 14 bases identical to TRBD2. V dropped 6 bases and J dropped 5; count of bases not matched to a gene: 7. The CDR3 runs to 16 residues. CDR3 sequence reads: CASRAGTSGRVDTQYF. CDR3 DNA sequence: TGTGCCAGCAGGGCCGGGACTAGCGGGAGAGTAGATACGCAGTATTTT.

CDR3 DNA: TGCGCCAGCAGCCAAGTCATCCCTACAGGGGATGGCTACACCTTC. Protein product: CASSQVIPTGDGYTF. The chain recombines TRBV4-1 with TRBJ1-2, with 7 bases fitting TRBD1. The CDR3 length is 15 residues. J gave up 6 bases and V 1 base, and 8 bases lay outside the gene matches. Per germline, CDR1 MGHRA and CDR2 YSYEKL.

V gene TRBV11-3 combines with J gene TRBJ1-3, with a weak D call TRBD1 (6 bases). Deletions cut 5 bases from V and 0 bases from J, with 11 bases between. Germline V gene data show CDR1 as SGHNT and CDR2 as YENEEA. The CDR3 is 15 residues long. This CDR3 reads CASSQSGVSGNTIYF. CDR3 nucleotides: TGTGCCAGCAGCCAGTCAGGGGTCTCTGGAAACACCATATATTTT.

CDR3 nucleotides: TGTGCCACCAGCAGAGATCTTCGGGGGCTGAAGACCCAGTACTTC. This gives the protein CATSRDLRGLKTQYF. V usage is TRBV15 and J usage is TRBJ2-7; D could derive from TRBD1 or TRBD2 (6 bases each). The last part of the DNA fits TRBJ2-5 better; the J call may be wrong. In germline, CDR1 is LNHNV, CDR2 YYDKDF (reference sequence). The CDR3 spans 15 residues.

This chain joins TRBV2 and TRBJ1-4; D gene uncertain. The CDR3 contains 11 residues. The germline CDR1 and CDR2 sequences are SNHLY and FYNNEI. Trimming left V 4 bases short and J 6 bases short, with 3 bases between. The chain's CDR3 is CASSVYEKLFF. The CDR3 DNA reads TGTGCCAGCAGTGTTTATGAAAAACTGTTTTTT.